The T cell receptor (beta chain) under discussion was sequenced for a study of blood T cell repertoires in COVID-19. Turning to the study itself: Italy, Spain and the United States were the sources of the convalescent and acute COVID-19 samples.

Participants were placed into cohorts based on the clinical history they reported. Trimming pared 3 bases from V and 5 bases from J, leaving 15 bases between. This CDR3 has 15 residues. Germline CDR1 is SGHRS and CDR2 is YFSETQ. Per the authors' pipeline: Reference gene primer amplification gave nucleated cell count estimates. Assay used: immunoSEQ multiplex PCR; TCRdb lists only in-frame clones, some missing. V, J and clone size are those of that table, while D and trimming were read from the DNA. Here the sample spans over 150,000 clones, roughly 80% being singletons. This receptor was obtained from a woman aged 60-75 years who had recovered from COVID-19. This rearrangement joins TRBV5-1 to TRBJ2-1, with a tentative D call TRBD2 (6 bases). Sequenced material: PBMCs or T cells enriched from blood (not recorded which). CDR3: CASSYGGGANNEQFF. CDR3 bases: TGCGCCAGCAGCTACGGGGGTGGGGCGAACAATGAGCAGTTCTTC.